Detailed here is one TCR beta chain. This sample is drawn from a study of OX40 agonist ivuxolimab in advanced cancers. Study-level background: The treatment was a fully human IgG2 OX40 agonist, ivuxolimab.

The CDR3 runs 13 residues. Germline V gives CDR1 SEHNR, CDR2 FQNEAQ (reference sequence). Clones were read by immunoSEQ multiplex PCR, and TCRdb kept only the in-frame ones, dropping some. The sample gives roughly 23,000 clones, more than 75% of which show up once; 35% to 40% is in the top ten. The TCR sequence derives from an adult with an advanced solid tumor such as melanoma, head and neck, liver or kidney cancer. The rearrangement links TRBV7-9 to TRBJ2-5; no clear D. The J call may be wrong; the DNA end is better matched by TRBJ2-7. The specimen comprised CD4+ or CD8+ T cells sorted from blood, sampled in a trial of the OX40 agonist ivuxolimab. The CDR3 region has the DNA TGTGCCAGCAGCGGTACCGGGCCTCTCGAGCAGTACTTC. Amino acids: CASSGTGPLEQYF.